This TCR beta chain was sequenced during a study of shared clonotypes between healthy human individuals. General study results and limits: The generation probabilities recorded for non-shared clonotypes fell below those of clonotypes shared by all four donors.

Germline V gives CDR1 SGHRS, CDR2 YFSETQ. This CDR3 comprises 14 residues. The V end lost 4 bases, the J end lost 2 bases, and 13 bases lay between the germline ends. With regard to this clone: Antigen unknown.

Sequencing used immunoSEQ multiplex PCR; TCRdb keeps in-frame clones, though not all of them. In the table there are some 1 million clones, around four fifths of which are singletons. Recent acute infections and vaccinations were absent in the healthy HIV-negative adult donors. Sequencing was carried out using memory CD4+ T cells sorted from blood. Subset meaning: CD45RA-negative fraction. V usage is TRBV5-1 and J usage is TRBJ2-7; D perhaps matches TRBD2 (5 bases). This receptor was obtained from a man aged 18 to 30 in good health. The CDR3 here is CASSPTADPYEQYF. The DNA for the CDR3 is TGCGCCAGCAGCCCTACAGCGGACCCCTACGAGCAGTACTTC.